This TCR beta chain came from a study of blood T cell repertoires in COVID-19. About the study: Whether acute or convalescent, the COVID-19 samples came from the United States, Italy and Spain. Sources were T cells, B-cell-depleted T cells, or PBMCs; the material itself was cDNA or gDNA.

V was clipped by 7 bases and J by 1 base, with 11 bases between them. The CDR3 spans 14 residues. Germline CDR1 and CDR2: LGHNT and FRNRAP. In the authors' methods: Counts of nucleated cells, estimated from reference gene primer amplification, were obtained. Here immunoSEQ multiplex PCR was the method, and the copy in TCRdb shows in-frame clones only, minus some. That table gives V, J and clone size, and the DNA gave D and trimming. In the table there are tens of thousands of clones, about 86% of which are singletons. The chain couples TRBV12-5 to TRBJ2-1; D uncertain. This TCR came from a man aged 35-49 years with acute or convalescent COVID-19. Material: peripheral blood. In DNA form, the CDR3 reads TGTGCTAGTGCGGTAATAGCATCCTACAATGAGCAGTTCTTC. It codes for CASAVIASYNEQFF. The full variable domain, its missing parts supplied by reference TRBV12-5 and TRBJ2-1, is DARVTQTPRHKVTEMGQEVTMRCQPILGHNTVFWYRQTMMQGLELLAYFRNRAPLDDSGMPKDRFSAEMPDATLATLKIQPSEPRDSAVYFCASAVIASYNEQFFGPGTRLTVL.